Shown below are 27 T cell receptor beta chains from a single sample sequenced in a study of blood T cell repertoires in COVID-19. Generated by immunoSEQ multiplex PCR, the TCRdb table keeps only in-frame clones and is missing some. In the table there are approximately 68,000 clones, around 86% of which are singletons. Sequenced material: peripheral blood. These receptors all come from a man aged 50-59 years with active COVID-19.

The V call is TRBV19, the J call TRBJ2-7; no clear D. The CDR3 length is 13 residues. CDR1 and CDR2 (germline): LNHDA, SQIVND (reference sequence). V lost 10 bases and J lost 2, with 15 bases in between. CDR3 sequence reads: CATPSDSTYEQYF. The DNA of the CDR3 is TGTGCCACCCCAAGCGATTCCACCTACGAGCAGTACTTC. Using reference TRBV19 and TRBJ2-7 for the parts outside the CDR3, the full variable domain is DGGITQSPKYLFRKEGQNVTLSCEQNLNHDAMYWYRQDPGQGLRLIYYSQIVNDFQKGDIAEGYSVSREKKESFPLTVTSAQKNPTAFYLCATPSDSTYEQYFGPGTRLTVT.

CDR3 bases: TGTGCCAGCAGCGAGGGACAGGGGAACGAAAAACTGTTTTTT. It encodes CASSEGQGNEKLFF. V gene TRBV7-9 combines with J gene TRBJ1-4; 10 bases are shared with TRBD1. The CDR3 has 14 amino acids. J lost 8 bases, V lost 5 bases, and 5 bases had no gene match. Germline V gene data show CDR1 as SEHNR and CDR2 as FQNEAQ (reference sequence).

The rearrangement uses TRBV28 and TRBJ1-4; D not resolved. Germline-derived CDR1 and CDR2 are MDHEN and SYDVKM. The CDR3 runs to 15 residues. Trimming removed 7 bases at V and 2 bases at J, with 14 bases between. The CDR3 protein is CASTGRGTTNEKLFF. The CDR3 nucleotides are TGTGCCAGCACTGGGAGAGGCACGACTAATGAAAAACTGTTTTTT. The whole variable domain, filled in from reference TRBV28 and TRBJ1-4, reads DVKVTQSSRYLVKRTGEKVFLECVQDMDHENMFWYRQDPGLGLRLIYFSYDVKMKEKGDIPEGYSVSREKKERFSLILESASTNQTSMYLCASTGRGTTNEKLFFGSGTQLSVL.

The J gene is TRBJ2-3, the V gene TRBV5-8, with 10 bases aligning to TRBD1. Germline CDR1 is SGHTS and CDR2 is YDEGEE. The CDR3 spans 15 residues. Germline trimming cut 5 bases from V and 5 bases from J; bases unmatched to any gene: 8. In nucleotides, the CDR3 is TGTGCCAGCAGTCCCGGGACAGGGGCGGTAGATACGCAGTATTTT. Protein product: CASSPGTGAVDTQYF.

This chain connects TRBV5-6 to TRBJ1-5; TRBD1 matches 8 bases. The J segment lost 3 bases and the V segment lost 0 bases, leaving 11 bases of the junction unmatched. The germline V gene encodes CDR1 SGHDT and CDR2 YYEEEE. CDR3 length: 18 amino acids. CDR3 loop: CASSLAGNRDRYNQPQHF. The CDR3 DNA reads as TGTGCCAGCAGCTTGGCGGGTAACCGGGACAGGTACAATCAGCCCCAGCATTTT.

This rearrangement joins TRBV9 to TRBJ2-1, with 9 bases that match TRBD2. This CDR3 spans 15 amino acids. Germline V CDR1 and CDR2: SGDLS, YYNGEE. V lost 4 bases, J lost 10 bases, and 12 bases stayed unmatched. CDR3 in DNA: TGTGCCAGCAGCTCGAGGCACCCAGCGGGAGGCGAGCAGTTCTTC. Encoded protein: CASSSRHPAGGEQFF.

The rearrangement uses TRBV6-4 and TRBJ2-7; 7 bases agree with TRBD1. This CDR3 contains 14 residues. V lost 6 bases to trimming and J lost 0 bases; unmatched junction nucleotides: 5. In germline, CDR1 is MRHNA, CDR2 SNTAGT. For the CDR3, the DNA is TGTGCCAGCAGGCCGACAGGGACCTCCTACGAGCAGTACTTC. As protein: CASRPTGTSYEQYF.

This chain connects TRBV19 to TRBJ2-1, with TRBD2 matching 10 bases. The V gene's germline CDR1 is LNHDA and CDR2 SQIVND (reference sequence). After removal of 4 bases from V and 9 bases from J, the junction contained 6 bases not matched to a gene. The CDR3 covers 14 residues. The CDR3 reads CASSKAGGGAEQFF. The CDR3 DNA reads as TGTGCCAGTAGTAAAGCGGGAGGGGGAGCTGAGCAGTTCTTC.

This chain joins TRBV6-5 and TRBJ1-4; a weak D match, TRBD1 (5 bases). This CDR3 comprises 15 residues. Trimming removed 4 bases at V and 7 bases at J, with 16 bases between. Germline CDR1 is MNHEY and CDR2 is SVGAGI. In nucleotides, the CDR3 is TGTGCCAGCAGTTCTTTCATTGGAGGGACTGAAAAACTGTTTTTT. Amino acid sequence: CASSSFIGGTEKLFF.

This sequence joins TRBV7-8 and TRBJ1-2; 9 positions match TRBD1. CDR1 SGHVS and CDR2 FQNEAQ come from the germline V gene. J was trimmed by 4 bases and V by 4 bases; bases with no gene match: 7. The length of the CDR3 is 15 residues. The CDR3 spells CASSSGQGEIYGYTF. The CDR3 region has the DNA TGTGCCAGCAGCTCGGGACAGGGAGAGATCTATGGCTACACCTTC.

This clone was seen once. The J gene is TRBJ1-1, the V gene TRBV28; 7 nucleotides line up with TRBD1. There are 17 residues in the CDR3. Germline CDR1 MDHEN, CDR2 SYDVKM. After removal of 5 bases from V and 0 bases from J, the junction contained 12 bases not matched to a gene. CDR3 region: CASSPAGEGAMNTEAFF. The CDR3 DNA follows: TGTGCCAGCAGTCCTGCGGGTGAGGGGGCGATGAACACTGAAGCTTTCTTT.

The chain has TRBV6-5 and TRBJ2-5; D possibly corresponds to TRBD1 (5 bases). V gave up 4 bases and J gave up 4 bases, with 13 bases separating them. The V gene's germline CDR1 is MNHEY and CDR2 SVGAGI. The length of the CDR3 is 14 residues. The CDR3 spells CASSFQGNRETQYF. The CDR3 coding sequence is TGTGCCAGCAGTTTTCAGGGAAATCGAGAGACCCAGTACTTC.

The rearrangement links TRBV29-1 to TRBJ2-7; 9 bases fit TRBD1. The CDR3 has 15 residues. Per germline, CDR1 SQVTM and CDR2 ANQGSEA. Trimming cost V 6 bases and J 5 bases; bases outside gene matches: 14. The CDR3, as DNA: TGCAGCGTGGCCTTTCCGGGACAGGGCCCCCACGAGCAGTACTTC. This translates into CSVAFPGQGPHEQYF.

J is TRBJ2-3 and V is TRBV6-2 or TRBV6-3; possibly TRBD2 for D (6 bases). Trimming took 5 bases from V and 3 from J, leaving 12 bases between them. The length of the CDR3 is 14 residues. The germline V gene encodes CDR1 MNHEY and CDR2 SVGEGT. Here the CDR3 DNA reads TGTGCCAGCAGTCCGGGCGGGATAACAGATACGCAGTATTTT. Encoded protein: CASSPGGITDTQYF.

The chain couples TRBV3-1 (or the pseudogene TRBV3-2) to TRBJ2-7; weak D call: TRBD1 (5 bases). The CDR3 length is 15 residues. The V end was cut by 5 bases, the J end by 3 bases, with 17 bases between. Germline V gives CDR1 LGHDT, CDR2 YNNKEL (reference sequence). For the CDR3, the DNA is TGTGCCAGCAGCAGCACATACAGGACAAACTACGAGCAGTACTTC. This translates into CASSSTYRTNYEQYF.

The chain employs TRBV4-2 and TRBJ2-1; D perhaps matches TRBD1 (6 bases). The CDR3 has 15 amino acids. CDR1 and CDR2 from the germline V gene are LGHNA and YNFKEQ. V was pared by 2 bases and J by 5 bases, with 13 bases between. CDR3 sequence (DNA): TGTGCCAGCAGCCAACCGGGACATACGAACAATGAGCAGTTCTTC. Its translation: CASSQPGHTNNEQFF.

The chain uses TRBV5-6 and TRBJ2-2, with D possibly being TRBD1 (6 bases). Trimming pared 4 bases from V and 7 bases from J, leaving 14 bases between. CDR1 and CDR2 (germline): SGHDT, YYEEEE. CDR3 length equals 14 residues. DNA for the CDR3: TGTGCCAGCAGCCGGTATACAGGGTACGGGGAGCTGTTTTTT. This gives the protein CASSRYTGYGELFF.

This chain uses TRBV7-3 with TRBJ2-7; D is undetermined. The CDR3 contains 13 residues. CDR1 is SGHTA, CDR2 FQGTGA, per germline. The ends were cut back, 0 bases at V and 7 bases at J, with 10 bases in the middle. The CDR3 loop reads CASSLTALREQYF. CDR3 nucleotide sequence: TGTGCCAGCAGCTTAACGGCCCTGAGGGAGCAGTACTTC.

This rearrangement joins TRBV7-2 to TRBJ2-1; 10 nucleotides line up with TRBD2. CDR3 size: 17 residues. J gave up 0 bases and V 3 bases, and 5 bases lay outside the gene matches. In germline, CDR1 is SGHTA, CDR2 FQGNSA. The CDR3 nucleotides read TGTGCCAGCAGCTTTGCGTCTAGCGGGAGCTCCTACAATGAGCAGTTCTTC. Encoded protein: CASSFASSGSSYNEQFF.

The V and J genes are TRBV6-5 and TRBJ1-5, with TRBD1 as a possible D gene (5 bases). V lost 6 bases and J 2 bases, leaving 11 bases between the germline ends. CDR3 length: 14 residues. The germline V gene encodes CDR1 MNHEY and CDR2 SVGAGI. The CDR3: CASSPKGGNQPQHF. DNA of the CDR3: TGTGCCAGCAGCCCCAAAGGGGGCAATCAGCCCCAGCATTTT.

The gene calls are TRBV5-1 and TRBJ2-5; 8 nucleotides match TRBD2. This CDR3 has 15 residues. Germline V CDR1 and CDR2: SGHRS, YFSETQ. V shed 1 base, J shed 4 bases, and the junction held 6 bases outside the gene matches. In DNA form, the CDR3 reads TGCGCCAGCAGCTTGAGCGGGGGCAGATCAGAGACCCAGTACTTC. Protein: CASSLSGGRSETQYF.

The rearrangement joins TRBV11-3 to TRBJ2-1; D is unclear. The V end lost 1 base, the J end lost 6 bases, and 7 bases lay between the germline ends. The CDR3 is made up of 13 amino acids. Germline loops: CDR1 SGHNT, CDR2 YENEEA. CDR3 loop: CASSLGLANEQFF. CDR3 coding DNA: TGTGCCAGCAGCTTAGGACTTGCCAATGAGCAGTTCTTC.

The J gene is TRBJ1-2, the V gene TRBV10-2; tentatively, D is TRBD1 (6 bases). Trimming took 7 bases from V and 4 from J, leaving 19 bases between them. The length of the CDR3 is 15 residues. Germline loops: CDR1 WSHSY, CDR2 SAAADI. CDR3 DNA sequence: TGCGCCAGCACGAGGGGGGGGTCCGAAGGCTATGGCTACACCTTC. It is translated as CASTRGGSEGYGYTF.

The V call is TRBV6-5, the J call TRBJ1-6, with D possibly TRBD1 on 5 matching bases. Trimming pared 11 bases from V and 7 bases from J, leaving 21 bases between. Germline CDR1 and CDR2: MNHEY and SVGAGI. This CDR3 spans 15 amino acids. In nucleotides, the CDR3 is TGTGCCTCTGGGGGTCGGAGGGTGAGGAATTCACCCCTCCACTTT. Translation: CASGGRRVRNSPLHF.

V gene TRBV5-1 combines with J gene TRBJ2-5; 10 bases are shared with TRBD2. CDR1 is SGHRS, CDR2 YFSETQ, per germline. The CDR3 consists of 17 residues. The V segment lost 0 bases and the J segment 2 bases; nucleotides outside the gene matches: 7. This CDR3 is CASSLGASGSLQETQYF. In nucleotides, the CDR3 is TGCGCCAGCAGCTTGGGCGCTAGCGGGAGCCTACAAGAGACCCAGTACTTC.

The J gene is TRBJ2-5, the V gene TRBV24-1; 10 bases match TRBD1. CDR3 length: 17 amino acids. Germline loops: CDR1 KGHDR, CDR2 SFDVKD. Trimming cost V 7 bases and J 2 bases; bases outside gene matches: 12. For the CDR3, the DNA is TGTGCCACCAGCGCAGGGAGACAGGGGGCCAGTCAAGAGACCCAGTACTTC. It codes for CATSAGRQGASQETQYF.

The chain uses TRBV19 and TRBJ1-1; D possibly corresponds to TRBD1 (6 bases). This CDR3 comprises 14 residues. Looked up from germline, CDR1 is LNHDA and CDR2 is SQIVND (reference sequence). V lost 6 bases to trimming and J lost 5 bases, with 16 bases between them. CDR3 loop: CASRAQGIKTEAFF. The CDR3 DNA reads as TGTGCCAGTAGGGCTCAGGGGATAAAGACTGAAGCTTTCTTT.